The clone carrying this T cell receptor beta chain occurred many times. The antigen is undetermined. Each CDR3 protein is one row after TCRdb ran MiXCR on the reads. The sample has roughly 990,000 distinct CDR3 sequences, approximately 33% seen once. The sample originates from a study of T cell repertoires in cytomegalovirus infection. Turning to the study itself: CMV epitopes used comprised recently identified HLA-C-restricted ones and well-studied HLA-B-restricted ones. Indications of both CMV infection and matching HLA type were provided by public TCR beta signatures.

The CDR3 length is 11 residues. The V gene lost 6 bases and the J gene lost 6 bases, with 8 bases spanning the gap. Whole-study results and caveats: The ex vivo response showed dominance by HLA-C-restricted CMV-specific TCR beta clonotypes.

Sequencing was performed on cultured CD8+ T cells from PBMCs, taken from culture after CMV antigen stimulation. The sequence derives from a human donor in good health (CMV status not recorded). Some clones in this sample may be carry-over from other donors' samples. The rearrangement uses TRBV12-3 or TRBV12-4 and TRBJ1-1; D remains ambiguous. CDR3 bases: TGTGCCAGCAGCTTTGGGGCTGAAGCTTTCTTT. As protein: CASSFGAEAFF.